The 20 T cell receptor beta chains reported below all come from one sample, sequenced in a study of T cells in Graves' hyperthyroidism and ophthalmopathy. Template material for amplifying TCR beta CDR3 regions consisted of RNA transcripts. HTBI primers were the set used in a first-round RT-PCR of the TCR CDR3. TCRdb re-called the multiplex PCR reads with MiXCR, one entry per CDR3 protein. The sample lists about 410,000 distinct CDR3 sequences; roughly 15% were seen once. Input material: blood. Receptor source: a woman aged 25 to 39 with Graves' ophthalmopathy.

This chain joins TRBV5-1 and TRBJ2-3; 9 nucleotides align to TRBD2. Losses at the gene ends were 4 bases for V and 7 bases for J; bases not matched to a gene: 16. This CDR3 is built from 17 residues. Germline loops: CDR1 SGHRS, CDR2 YFSETQ. CDR3 nucleotides: TGCGCCAGCAGCCCGAGGACCTGGATTAGCGGGAGTTATACGCAGTATTTT. Its translation is CASSPRTWISGSYTQYF.

This clonotype was counted at least ten times. The chain uses TRBV5-6 and TRBJ2-3, with D perhaps matching TRBD2 (5 bases). This CDR3 comprises 15 residues. V was pared by 4 bases and J by 0 bases, with 12 bases between. Germline CDR1 is SGHDT and CDR2 is YYEEEE. The CDR3 spells CASSAGLLSTDTQYF. CDR3 nucleotides: TGTGCCAGCAGCGCGGGCCTCCTTAGCACAGATACGCAGTATTTT.

This clonotype appeared many times. The J gene is TRBJ1-4, the V gene TRBV6-1; TRBD1 aligns across 9 bases. From germline, CDR1 is MNHNS and CDR2 SASEGT. With V trimmed by 11 bases and J by 5 bases, 9 bases remained unmatched. The CDR3 spans 14 residues. The DNA for the CDR3 is TGTGCCGCGGGACAGACAGGGGGGAATGAAAAACTGTTTTTT. Residues: CAAGQTGGNEKLFF.

This clonotype was detected ten times or more. This chain links TRBV20-1 with TRBJ1-2, with D perhaps TRBD1 (5 bases). This CDR3 is 12 amino acids long. Germline loops: CDR1 DFQATT, CDR2 SNEGSKA (reference sequence). Between the trimmed V and J ends, which lost 1 base and 8 bases, there was a span of 11 bases. This chain's CDR3 is CSARARGGGYTF. The CDR3 nucleotides are TGCAGTGCTAGAGCCCGGGGCGGAGGCTACACCTTC.

Points on this clonotype: This may be a read error, as it is one base from a much larger clone. J is TRBJ1-6 and V is TRBV2; D not resolved. Germline values: CDR1 SNHLY, CDR2 FYNNEI. The CDR3 runs to 11 residues. CDR3 nucleotide sequence: TGTGCCAGCAGTGAAGACTCACCCCTCGACTTT. Amino acids: CASSEDSPLDF. Based on the CDR3 plus reference TRBV2 and TRBJ1-6, the full variable domain is EPEVTQTPSHQVTQMGQEVILRCVPISNHLYFYWYRQILGQKVEFLVSFYNNEISEKSEIFDDQFSVERPDGSNFTLKIRSTKLEDSAMYFCASSEDSPLDFGNGTRLTVT.

This sequence joins TRBV4-1 and TRBJ1-2; D is undetermined. CDR3 size: 13 residues. Germline CDR1 MGHRA, CDR2 YSYEKL. V gave up 3 bases and J gave up 8 bases, with 13 bases separating them. The CDR3 spells CASSHKGFEGYTF. The CDR3 DNA is TGCGCCAGCAGCCATAAGGGTTTCGAGGGCTACACCTTC.

Points on this clonotype: The junction and the germline gene differ at one end; a read error may be behind it. The chain recombines TRBV7-9 with TRBJ2-5; D gene uncertain. The CDR3 is 13 residues long. Germline V gene lookup returns CDR1 SEHNR and CDR2 FQNEAQ (reference sequence). DNA for the CDR3: TGTGCCAGCAGCATAGCAAGTCAAGAGACCCAGTACTTC. The encoded protein is CASSIASQETQYF.

In its sample, this clonotype was seen many times. J is TRBJ2-7 and V is TRBV24-1; 12 bases match TRBD2. This CDR3 is built from 16 residues. CDR1 and CDR2 (germline): KGHDR, SFDVKD. The J segment lost 1 base and the V segment lost 3 bases, leaving 3 bases of the junction unmatched. The DNA of the CDR3 is TGTGCCACCAGTGATCTTGGGACTAGCGGGTCCTACGAGCAGTACTTC. Translating gives CATSDLGTSGSYEQYF.

This clonotype was seen repeatedly, ten times or more. The chain is built from TRBV28 and TRBJ1-4; TRBD1 agrees at 8 bases. The V gene end was trimmed by 7 bases and the J gene end by 5 bases; junction bases not matched to a gene: 9. Germline CDR1 reads MDHEN; CDR2 reads SYDVKM. CDR3 size: 15 residues. The CDR3 spells CASNLDRGENEKLFF. Here the CDR3 DNA reads TGTGCCAGCAACCTAGACAGGGGTGAAAATGAAAAACTGTTTTTT.

This clonotype was observed many times. This rearrangement joins TRBV18 to TRBJ1-6, with 7 bases matching TRBD1. The length of the CDR3 is 13 residues. V shed 3 bases and J 10 bases; nucleotides not matched to a gene: 3. Germline V gene data show CDR1 as KGHSH and CDR2 as LQKENI. CDR3 coding DNA: TGTGCCAGCTCACCCGAGACAGGGTCACCCCTCCACTTT. The encoded protein is CASSPETGSPLHF.

This clonotype was seen at least ten times. This chain uses TRBV11-2 with TRBJ2-1; D tentatively reads TRBD1 or TRBD2 (6 bases each). The CDR3 extends over 22 amino acids. The germline V gene has CDR1 SGHAT and CDR2 FQNNGV. The V end lost 3 bases, the J end lost 1 base, and 31 bases lay between the germline ends. As DNA, the CDR3 is TGTGCCAGCAGCTTTATATTCCCCGCCTCTTCGGCTCGGAGGGGGTCCTACAATGAGCAGTTCTTC. Translating gives CASSFIFPASSARRGSYNEQFF. The whole variable domain, remainder taken from reference TRBV11-2 and TRBJ2-1, is EAGVAQSPRYKIIEKRQSVAFWCNPISGHATLYWYQQILGQGPKLLIQFQNNGVVDDSQLPKDRFSAERLKGVDSTLKIQPAKLEDSAVYLCASSFIFPASSARRGSYNEQFFGPGTRLTVL.

V gene TRBV18 combines with J gene TRBJ1-1; D might be TRBD1 (6 bases). Trimming took 3 bases from V and 1 from J, leaving 15 bases between them. The V gene's germline CDR1 is KGHSH and CDR2 LQKENI. This CDR3 comprises 16 residues. The CDR3 reads CASSPAAGATNTEAFF. The CDR3 coding sequence is TGTGCCAGCTCACCTGCGGCAGGGGCGACGAACACTGAAGCTTTCTTT.

For the CDR3, the DNA is TGTGCCAGAAGACAGCCGGACCCAAAACTGTTTTTT. It yields the protein CARRQPDPKLFF. This chain joins TRBV6-7 and TRBJ1-4; perhaps TRBD1 as D (5 bases). TRBV6-7 is assigned to the ORF class and has an uncertain function. The length of the CDR3 is 12 residues. Trimming shortened V by 9 bases and J by 10 bases, and 15 bases separated the two germline ends.

This clonotype was seen ten or more times. The chain has TRBV5-4 and TRBJ2-5, with D maybe TRBD1 (7 bases). The CDR3 contains 15 residues. V lost 0 bases and J 5 bases, leaving 14 bases between the germline ends. Germline V gene data show CDR1 as SGHNT and CDR2 as YYREEE (reference sequence). CDR3 region: CASSLVEGARETQYF. Written as DNA, the CDR3 is TGTGCCAGCAGCTTGGTGGAGGGGGCCCGTGAGACCCAGTACTTC.

The rearrangement links TRBV18 to TRBJ1-1; a weak D match, TRBD1 (5 bases). This CDR3 is 17 amino acids long. Germline assignment: CDR1 KGHSH and CDR2 LQKENI. Trimming stripped 1 base from V and 0 bases from J, with 15 bases between. CDR3 protein: CASSPLQGWGMNTEAFF. In DNA form, the CDR3 reads TGTGCCAGCTCACCACTGCAGGGTTGGGGAATGAACACTGAAGCTTTCTTT.

This clonotype occurred a few times. The genes are TRBV6-5 and TRBJ1-2; TRBD1 matches 9 bases. Trimming took 2 bases from V and 6 from J; bases not matched to a gene: 4. Germline V lookup: CDR1 MNHEY, CDR2 SVGAGI. The CDR3 sequence is 14 residues long. As DNA, the CDR3 is TGTGCCAGCAGTTACGCCACAGGGGGCGATGGCTACACCTTC. It is translated as CASSYATGGDGYTF.

The sample holds many counts of this clonotype. The chain combines TRBV3-1 with TRBJ2-3; D gene unclear. Germline lookup yields CDR1 LGHDT and CDR2 YNNKEL (reference sequence). V shed 3 bases and J shed 0 bases, with 4 bases lying between them. The CDR3 spans 13 residues. The chain's CDR3 is CASSHYSTDTQYF. CDR3 sequence (DNA): TGTGCCAGCAGCCATTATAGCACAGATACGCAGTATTTT.

The sample holds many counts of this clonotype. V is TRBV5-1 and J is TRBJ2-3; unclear D gene. V was trimmed by 2 bases and J by 0 bases, leaving 7 bases between them. CDR3 size: 14 residues. The germline CDR1 and CDR2 sequences are SGHRS and YFSETQ. The CDR3 DNA reads TGCGCCAGCAGCTTAGCCCGAAGCACAGATACGCAGTATTTT. Its protein is CASSLARSTDTQYF.

This clonotype has a count of ten or more. The chain combines TRBV27 with TRBJ1-5; D is uncertain. The CDR3 has 15 residues. Germline lookup yields CDR1 MNHEY and CDR2 SMNVEV (reference sequence). V was shortened by 10 bases and J by 4 bases, with 20 bases between the two germline ends. The CDR3 DNA is TGTGCCAACCCGAGGGTCTCCCGGGAAAATCAGCCCCAGCATTTT. Encoded protein: CANPRVSRENQPQHF.

The table lists this clonotype with many counts. The rearrangement links TRBV2 to TRBJ2-5; the match to TRBD1 covers 10 bases. The CDR3 is 14 amino acids. Germline lookup yields CDR1 SNHLY and CDR2 FYNNEI. V was clipped by 6 bases and J by 5 bases; unmatched bases: 6. The CDR3 DNA reads as TGTGCCAGCAGAGACAGGGGGCGCCGGGAGACCCAGTACTTC. The encoded protein is CASRDRGRRETQYF.